Listed below are T cell receptor beta chains from one sample, sequenced in a study of cytomegalovirus exposure and HLA in healthy donors. Generated by immunoSEQ multiplex PCR, the TCRdb table keeps only in-frame clones and is missing some. The table includes approximately 160,000 clones, approximately 80% detected once. Sequencing input: PBMCs. All receptors derive from a female donor in good health and CMV-seronegative. The CDR3 runs from the conserved cysteine through the conserved F or W. A D gene is named only where the DNA matches it firmly. Rows may omit the clone size; those that give it use once, few, many or a size class.

v_gene	j_gene	abundance	d_gene	CDR3nt	CDR3aa
TRBV4-3	TRBJ1-4	once	-	TGCGCCAGCAGCCAAGCTTCAGCAACTAATGAAAAACTGTTTTTT	CASSQASATNEKLFF
TRBV9	TRBJ2-3	-	TRBD2	TGTGCCAGCAGCGTCGGGACTAGCGGGAGGGCTAGCACAGATACGCAGTATTTT	CASSVGTSGRASTDTQYF
TRBV4-2	TRBJ1-4	-	-	TGTGCCAGCAGCCAAGATGTCCAGGGGACTGAAAAACTGTTTTTT	CASSQDVQGTEKLFF
TRBV29-1	TRBJ2-3	-	-	TGCAGCTCAACCCCCCATGTCGGGGAGCATACGCAGTATTTT	CSSTPHVGEHTQYF
TRBV4-3	TRBJ2-7	-	-	TGCGCCAGCAGCCAACGTAATTCCGAGCAGTACTTC	CASSQRNSEQYF
TRBV6-5	TRBJ2-3	-	-	TGTGCCAGCAGTTCCCCCGCGGCAGATACGCAGTATTTT	CASSSPAADTQYF
TRBV6-6	TRBJ1-3	-	TRBD1	TGTGCCAGCAGTTTCGGGACAGGTCTCACTGGAAACACCATATATTTT	CASSFGTGLTGNTIYF
TRBV5-5	TRBJ2-2	-	TRBD2	TGTGCCAGCAGCCTACTCGGGGGGGAAGGTACCGGGGAGCTGTTTTTT	CASSLLGGEGTGELFF
TRBV2	TRBJ2-1	-	-	TGTGCCAGACAAACAGGGAGCTCCTACAATGAGCAGTTCTTC	CARQTGSSYNEQFF
TRBV4-1	TRBJ1-2	-	-	TGCGCCAGCAGCCAAGTGGGTATGAGGGTCCTCGGGGATGGCTACACCTTC	CASSQVGMRVLGDGYTF
TRBV19	TRBJ2-7	-	TRBD2	TGTGCCAGTAGTATTGGGCCTAGCGGTCTTCGCCTCTACGAGCAGTACTTC	CASSIGPSGLRLYEQYF
TRBV4-3	TRBJ1-2	-	-	TGCGCCAGCAGCCAAGCCCAACGGTCCGCCGGCTACACCTTC	CASSQAQRSAGYTF
TRBV5-6	TRBJ2-4	-	TRBD1	TGTGCCAGCAGCTCTTTCGGACAGGGGGCTCGATTGGTGAACAGTCAGTACTTC	CASSSFGQGARLVNSQYF
TRBV4-3	TRBJ2-1	-	-	TGCGCCAGCAGCCAAGGAGGCTGGGGTATTGGACTATCGGTCTCGGGCGAGCAGTTCTTC	CASSQGGWGIGLSVSGEQFF
TRBV29-1	TRBJ2-5	-	-	TGCAGCGTTGATGGGGGGATTCAAGAGACCCAGTACTTC	CSVDGGIQETQYF
TRBV6-6	TRBJ2-6	-	-	TGTGCCAGCATAGGCACTCACTCTGGGGCCAACGGCCTGACTTTC	CASIGTHSGANGLTF
TRBV7-2	TRBJ2-6	-	-	TGTGCCAGCAGCTTAGGCTCTGGGGCCAACGGCCTGACTTTC	CASSLGSGANGLTF
TRBV6-1	TRBJ1-2	-	-	TGTGCCAGCCAAGTAACAGGGAAGGCTAACTATGGCTACACCTTC	CASQVTGKANYGYTF
TRBV4-1	TRBJ2-7	few	-	TGCGCCAGCAGCCAAGATCAGGGGAGCCACGAGCAGTACTTC	CASSQDQGSHEQYF
TRBV7-2	TRBJ2-4	-	TRBD1	TGTGCCAGCAGCCGGGACAGTGAACTAGCCAAAAACATTCAGTACTTC	CASSRDSELAKNIQYF
TRBV7-2	TRBJ1-6	-	-	TGTGCCAGCAGCTCGACTTGGGGGGGGCCTTCACCCCTCCACTTT	CASSSTWGGPSPLHF
TRBV6-1	TRBJ1-1	-	-	TGTGCCAGCAGTGATTGGCACGAGAACACTGAAGCTTTCTTT	CASSDWHENTEAFF
TRBV9	TRBJ1-1	-	TRBD1	TGTGCCAGCAGCGTAGGTCAGGGGGCGAACACTGAAGCTTTCTTT	CASSVGQGANTEAFF
TRBV4-3	TRBJ2-1	-	-	TGCGCCAGCAGCCAACAGGAAGGGGTTGGTAGTGAGCAGTTCTTC	CASSQQEGVGSEQFF
TRBV2	TRBJ2-7	-	TRBD2	TGTGCCAGCCAGTACCCGAGCGGGAATCTCTACGAGCAGTACTTC	CASQYPSGNLYEQYF
TRBV10-1	TRBJ2-5	-	-	TGCGCCAGCAGGGAACTAGGGTCCCAGTACTTC	CASRELGSQYF
TRBV6-5	TRBJ1-5	-	-	TGTGCCAGCAGCCAAACCGGGGGTGGGGGTCAGCCCCAGCATTTT	CASSQTGGGGQPQHF
TRBV28	TRBJ2-5	-	TRBD2	TGTGCCAGCAGGCCGGTGAGTCTCGGCGGGAGCGTTCGAGAGACCCAGTACTTC	CASRPVSLGGSVRETQYF
TRBV27	TRBJ1-1	-	-	TGTGCCAGCAGTTCGGCGGTGAACACTGAAGCTTTCTTT	CASSSAVNTEAFF
TRBV2	TRBJ1-5	-	-	TGTGCCAGCAGTGTGAACACCCCAGATCAGCCCCAGCATTTT	CASSVNTPDQPQHF
TRBV19	TRBJ2-3	-	-	TGTGCCAGTAGTATAGAGGGCAGGAGCACAGATACGCAGTATTTT	CASSIEGRSTDTQYF
TRBV18	TRBJ1-1	-	-	TGTGCCAGCTCTCCTGGACAGTCCTTGGGCGCTTTCTTT	CASSPGQSLGAFF
TRBV5-1	TRBJ2-3	-	-	TGCGCCAGCAGCGTGGACGGTTATAGCACAGATACGCAGTATTTT	CASSVDGYSTDTQYF
TRBV19	TRBJ2-7	-	TRBD2	TGTGCCAGTAGTTACAGCGGGAGTTACGAGCAGTACTTC	CASSYSGSYEQYF
TRBV29-1	TRBJ1-1	few	-	TGCAGCGTTGGCGGGACGTCTTTTTCAAACACTGAAGCTTTCTTT	CSVGGTSFSNTEAFF
TRBV28	TRBJ1-2	-	TRBD1	TGTGCCAGCAGTCCGGACAGGGGGCGCATTGACTATGGCTACACCTTC	CASSPDRGRIDYGYTF
TRBV11-2	TRBJ2-1	-	-	TGTGCCAGCAGCTTAGATTTGGTAGCCAATGAGCAGTTCTTC	CASSLDLVANEQFF
TRBV19	TRBJ2-7	once	TRBD1	TGTGCCAGTAGTATTGGGACAGGGGGGGCCGAGCAGTACTTC	CASSIGTGGAEQYF
TRBV7-6	TRBJ2-1	-	-	TGTGCCAGCAGCCCCTACCGAGATACTAAAAATGAGCAGTTCTTC	CASSPYRDTKNEQFF
TRBV12-5	TRBJ1-2	-	-	TGTGCTAGTGGTTTGGAAGGGGGTGGCTATGGCTACACCTTC	CASGLEGGGYGYTF
TRBV4-1	TRBJ1-4	-	-	TGCGCCAGCTCGGGGGTTGCTAATGAAAAACTGTTTTTT	CASSGVANEKLFF
TRBV5-1	TRBJ2-3	-	-	TGCGCCAGCAGCCCGGCCGAGGCTCCGCGCACAGATACGCAGTATTTT	CASSPAEAPRTDTQYF
TRBV7-9	TRBJ2-5	-	TRBD1	TGTGCCAGCAGCTTAATGGGACAGACCCAAGAGACCCAGTACTTC	CASSLMGQTQETQYF
TRBV13	TRBJ2-3	few	-	TGTGCCAGCAGCCACCCGGGGGGCGCCGCAGATACGCAGTATTTT	CASSHPGGAADTQYF